These T cell receptor beta chains were read from a single sample in a study of identical twins' blood T cells. TCRdb itself ran the 5' RACE reads through MiXCR, one entry per CDR3 protein. The table shows hundreds of thousands of distinct CDR3 sequences, with about 28% occurring only once. The sequenced material came from PBMCs. Source of these receptors: a woman aged 18-55 years in good health. The conserved cysteine and the conserved F or W are not part of the CDR3 here. The order of the fields is V gene, CDR3 protein.

TRBV29-1 | SVETSGSTDTQY
TRBV2 | AGTIAGGTEAF
TRBV28 | ASSLRLPGGYYGYT
TRBV6-1 | ASSEAGDRNQPQH
TRBV12-3/TRBV12-4 | ASSWGGASSEAF
TRBV20-1 | SAAGLVGNTQY
TRBV20-1 | SARSLGNEQF
TRBV29-1 | SVEGWTGNEQY
TRBV3-1 | ASSPASPGVYGCT
TRBV7-8 | ASSLRFPGVATNEKLF
TRBV11-2 | ASSLGTLRGYT
TRBV6-2/TRBV6-3 | ASSWMGEAF
TRBV6-5 | ASRSGQERQPQH
TRBV29-1 | SVDLAGGMTGELF
TRBV4-1 | ASSQDWVSDGYT
TRBV6-1 | ASSEGVQH
TRBV3-1 | ATRPGVSGELF
TRBV7-2 | AGSWRTDTQY
TRBV7-2 | ACSPRRSQY
TRBV12-3/TRBV12-4 | ASSSQGHGNYEQY
TRBV20-1 | SAREVVARTEAF
TRBV9 | ASSVDGSGRETQY
TRBV2 | ASGDNTGELF
TRBV5-1 | ASSYVPGQGSSGNTIY
TRBV12-3/TRBV12-4 | ASSLSGQGPQPQH
TRBV11-2 | ASRVRRQAF
TRBV7-6 | ASSRHPGTEETQY
TRBV4-3 | ASSQKGTGNPDTQY
TRBV29-1 | SAAQDRTQY
TRBV6-6 | ASKEFTDTQY
TRBV19 | ASSIGNTEAF
TRBV2 | ASNYDRAGDTQY
TRBV20-1 | STKPGQRASSYNEQF
TRBV6-2/TRBV6-3 | ASSQLTILQNTEAF
TRBV19 | ASSTRTENTEAF
TRBV5-4 | ASSWDRPRGELF
TRBV11-1 | ASSQQGGVSTEAF
TRBV6-1 | ASTTASGDSYNEQF
TRBV11-2 | ASSLDRQGKTL
TRBV29-1 | SVGRLRSLKAEAF
TRBV2 | ASSDTGVSADTQY
TRBV20-1 | SATRQSTDTQY
TRBV10-3 | AISDPGEITPLSDGYT
TRBV3-1 | ASSQWTGPTDTQY
TRBV7-2 | ASSLQSGVYEQY
TRBV20-1 | SFLHATNEKLF
TRBV14 | ASGPNVGGYTQY
TRBV24-1 | ATSGGGTQY
TRBV12-3/TRBV12-4 | ASSLWRTTDTQY
TRBV20-1 | SAIKQVFTETF
TRBV20-1 | SAKPGLYPCEQY
TRBV5-4 | ASSLSTAASYGYT
TRBV7-9 | ASSLGSGSKRDTQY